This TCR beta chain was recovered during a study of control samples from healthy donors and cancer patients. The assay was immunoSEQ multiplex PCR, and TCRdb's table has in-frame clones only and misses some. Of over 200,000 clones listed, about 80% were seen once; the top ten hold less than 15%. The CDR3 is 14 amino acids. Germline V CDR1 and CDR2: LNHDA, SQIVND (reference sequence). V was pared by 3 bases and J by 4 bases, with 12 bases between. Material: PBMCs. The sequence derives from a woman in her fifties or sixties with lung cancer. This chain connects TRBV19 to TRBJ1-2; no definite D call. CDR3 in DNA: TGTGCCAGTAGTATGGCCCATGGCCCCTATGGCTACACCTTC. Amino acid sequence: CASSMAHGPYGYTF.